A selection of T cell receptor beta chains follows, all from one sample in a study of vaccination and CD4 T cells after COVID-19. TCRdb processed the PCR reads anew with MiXCR; each CDR3 protein has one entry. The data show over 11,000 distinct CDR3 sequences, roughly 26% seen once. No antigens are known for them. The source was CD4+ T cells from blood, cultured in vitro, collected after SARS-CoV-2 vaccination. The receptors come from a human donor who had recovered from COVID-19. Each CDR3 is given with its conserved first and last residue. The D gene is left open where the match is weak. Not every row has a clone size; where given, it reads once, few, many or a size class.

j_call: TRBJ2-1; cdr3_length: 14; clone_size: few; v_call: TRBV7-2; d_call: NA; cdr3_nt: TGTGCCAGCAGCTTGTTGGCCGACTACAATGAGCAGTTCTTC; cdr3_aa: CASSLLADYNEQFF
j_call: TRBJ2-3; cdr3_length: 15; clone_size: few; v_call: TRBV19; d_call: NA; cdr3_nt: TGTGCCAGTAGTGAGTGGCAGGTGATCACAGATACGCAGTATTTT; cdr3_aa: CASSEWQVITDTQYF
j_call: TRBJ2-3; cdr3_length: 17; clone_size: few; v_call: TRBV7-9; d_call: NA; cdr3_nt: TGTGCCAGCAGCGGGCCGACACGGGGGAGTCGAACAGATACGCAGTATTTT; cdr3_aa: CASSGPTRGSRTDTQYF
j_call: TRBJ2-3; cdr3_length: 16; clone_size: NA; v_call: TRBV2; d_call: TRBD1; cdr3_nt: TGTGCCAGCTACCGGGACAGGGGATGGGGTACAGATACGCAGTATTTT; cdr3_aa: CASYRDRGWGTDTQYF
j_call: TRBJ2-1; cdr3_length: 15; clone_size: NA; v_call: TRBV7-8; d_call: TRBD2; cdr3_nt: TGTGCCAGCAGCTCCGGGACTAGCGGGATCAATGAGCAGTTCTTC; cdr3_aa: CASSSGTSGINEQFF
j_call: TRBJ1-5; cdr3_length: 17; clone_size: few; v_call: TRBV27; d_call: NA; cdr3_nt: TGTGCCAGCAGTTTATATCCCCCCCAGGTCACGATGGTGCCCCAGCATTTT; cdr3_aa: CASSLYPPQVTMVPQHF
j_call: TRBJ2-3; cdr3_length: 14; clone_size: NA; v_call: TRBV15; d_call: NA; cdr3_nt: TGTGCCACCAGCAGAGATCAGGAATCAGATACGCAGTATTTT; cdr3_aa: CATSRDQESDTQYF
j_call: TRBJ1-1; cdr3_length: 13; clone_size: few; v_call: TRBV20-1; d_call: NA; cdr3_nt: TGCAGTGCCCCAGACCCGGGGTCCACTGAAGCTTTCTTT; cdr3_aa: CSAPDPGSTEAFF
j_call: TRBJ2-3; cdr3_length: 17; clone_size: few; v_call: TRBV19; d_call: NA; cdr3_nt: TGTGCCAGTAGTACCAACAGGAGGGGTATAAGCACAGATACGCAGTATTTT; cdr3_aa: CASSTNRRGISTDTQYF
j_call: TRBJ2-7; cdr3_length: 13; clone_size: NA; v_call: TRBV20-1; d_call: NA; cdr3_nt: TGCAGTGCTAGGGGCCGGGAGAAGTACGAGCAGTACTTC; cdr3_aa: CSARGREKYEQYF
j_call: TRBJ2-3; cdr3_length: 17; clone_size: NA; v_call: TRBV7-2; d_call: TRBD2; cdr3_nt: TGTGCCAGCAGCTTAGCCCGACTAGCCGTTAGCACAGATACGCAGTATTTT; cdr3_aa: CASSLARLAVSTDTQYF
j_call: TRBJ2-3; cdr3_length: 13; clone_size: NA; v_call: TRBV11-3; d_call: NA; cdr3_nt: TGTGCCAGCAGCTTTTCGCCTCGGGATACGCAGTATTTT; cdr3_aa: CASSFSPRDTQYF
j_call: TRBJ2-7; cdr3_length: 12; clone_size: few; v_call: TRBV28; d_call: NA; cdr3_nt: TGTGCCAGCACATCGGCGGGGTTAGAGCAGTACTTC; cdr3_aa: CASTSAGLEQYF
j_call: TRBJ1-1; cdr3_length: 13; clone_size: few; v_call: TRBV4-3; d_call: NA; cdr3_nt: TGCGCCAGCAGCCGACGGGACGACACTGAAGCTTTCTTT; cdr3_aa: CASSRRDDTEAFF
j_call: TRBJ2-3; cdr3_length: 18; clone_size: few; v_call: TRBV4-3; d_call: TRBD2; cdr3_nt: TGCGCCAGCAGCCAAGATCCCCGGACTAGCGACCCCACAGATACGCAGTATTTT; cdr3_aa: CASSQDPRTSDPTDTQYF
j_call: TRBJ1-2; cdr3_length: 13; clone_size: NA; v_call: TRBV6-2/TRBV6-3; d_call: NA; cdr3_nt: TGTGCCAGCAGTTGTCTCCCAGATGATGGCTACACCTTC; cdr3_aa: CASSCLPDDGYTF
j_call: TRBJ1-2; cdr3_length: 14; clone_size: NA; v_call: TRBV10-2; d_call: NA; cdr3_nt: TGCGCCAGCAGCTACGGCACATCAAACTATGGCTACACCTTC; cdr3_aa: CASSYGTSNYGYTF
j_call: TRBJ1-4; cdr3_length: 15; clone_size: NA; v_call: TRBV20-1; d_call: NA; cdr3_nt: TGCAGTGCTAGAGACTGGAGGGGCGATAATGAAAAACTGTTTTTT; cdr3_aa: CSARDWRGDNEKLFF
j_call: TRBJ2-4; cdr3_length: 15; clone_size: NA; v_call: TRBV20-1; d_call: NA; cdr3_nt: TGCAGTGCTAGTGGCACCCTGGTCGCCAAAAACATTCAGTACTTC; cdr3_aa: CSASGTLVAKNIQYF
j_call: TRBJ2-4; cdr3_length: 15; clone_size: NA; v_call: TRBV25-1; d_call: NA; cdr3_nt: TGTGCCAGCAGTTCGGGGGCGCTAGCCAAAAACATTCAGTACTTC; cdr3_aa: CASSSGALAKNIQYF
j_call: TRBJ1-4; cdr3_length: 13; clone_size: NA; v_call: TRBV10-3; d_call: NA; cdr3_nt: TGTGCCATCAGTGAACAGGCGGGAGAAAAACTGTTTTTT; cdr3_aa: CAISEQAGEKLFF
j_call: TRBJ2-3; cdr3_length: 14; clone_size: NA; v_call: TRBV20-1; d_call: TRBD2; cdr3_nt: TGCAGTGCCAGGGCGGGGGTGTACACAGATACGCAGTATTTT; cdr3_aa: CSARAGVYTDTQYF
j_call: TRBJ2-7; cdr3_length: 16; clone_size: NA; v_call: TRBV6-5; d_call: TRBD2; cdr3_nt: TGTGCCAGCAGTTACGATCTAGCGGGAGGTTCCAACGAGCAGTACTTC; cdr3_aa: CASSYDLAGGSNEQYF
j_call: TRBJ1-2; cdr3_length: 13; clone_size: few; v_call: TRBV20-1; d_call: NA; cdr3_nt: TGCAGTGCCCCATCCAGGATCGGCTATGGCTACACCTTC; cdr3_aa: CSAPSRIGYGYTF
j_call: TRBJ1-6; cdr3_length: 18; clone_size: NA; v_call: TRBV15; d_call: NA; cdr3_nt: TGTGCCACCAGCAGAGAAGCCCCCGCGCGTTCCTATAATTCACCCCTCCACTTT; cdr3_aa: CATSREAPARSYNSPLHF
j_call: TRBJ1-1; cdr3_length: 14; clone_size: few; v_call: TRBV28; d_call: TRBD1; cdr3_nt: TGTGCCAGCATCAGGAACAGGGGGGACACTGAAGCTTTCTTT; cdr3_aa: CASIRNRGDTEAFF
j_call: TRBJ2-5; cdr3_length: 15; clone_size: NA; v_call: TRBV6-5; d_call: NA; cdr3_nt: TGTGCCAGCAGTTATGACGGAATGTACCAAGAGACCCAGTACTTC; cdr3_aa: CASSYDGMYQETQYF
j_call: TRBJ2-1; cdr3_length: 18; clone_size: NA; v_call: TRBV11-3; d_call: TRBD2; cdr3_nt: TGTGCCAGCAGCTTACGGGGTGGACTAGCGGGAGGACACAATGAGCAGTTCTTC; cdr3_aa: CASSLRGGLAGGHNEQFF
j_call: TRBJ1-6; cdr3_length: 17; clone_size: few; v_call: TRBV6-5; d_call: NA; cdr3_nt: TGTGCCAGCAGTTACTCGAGGGACCTGGGGACTATCTCACCCCTCCACTTT; cdr3_aa: CASSYSRDLGTISPLHF
j_call: TRBJ2-7; cdr3_length: 16; clone_size: few; v_call: TRBV15; d_call: TRBD1; cdr3_nt: TGTGCCACCAGCAGCAGACGGACAGGGACGGGTTACGAGCAGTACTTC; cdr3_aa: CATSSRRTGTGYEQYF
j_call: TRBJ2-1; cdr3_length: 14; clone_size: NA; v_call: TRBV20-1; d_call: NA; cdr3_nt: TGCAGTGCTAGGATCGGAGGGGGTGACAATGAGCAGTTCTTC; cdr3_aa: CSARIGGGDNEQFF
j_call: TRBJ1-1; cdr3_length: 15; clone_size: medium-sized; v_call: TRBV6-1; d_call: TRBD1; cdr3_nt: TGTGCCAGCAGTGCCACCGGGACAGGGAACGCTGAAGCTTTCTTT; cdr3_aa: CASSATGTGNAEAFF
j_call: TRBJ1-5; cdr3_length: 15; clone_size: NA; v_call: TRBV28; d_call: TRBD1; cdr3_nt: TGTGCCAGCACTTACAAGGGGGCCTATAATCAGCCCCAGCATTTT; cdr3_aa: CASTYKGAYNQPQHF
j_call: TRBJ1-5; cdr3_length: 14; clone_size: medium-sized; v_call: TRBV10-2; d_call: NA; cdr3_nt: TGCGCCAGCAGTGGAGAGACAGTGGATCAGCCCCAGCATTTT; cdr3_aa: CASSGETVDQPQHF
j_call: TRBJ1-1; cdr3_length: 12; clone_size: NA; v_call: TRBV12-3/TRBV12-4; d_call: NA; cdr3_nt: TGTGCCAGCAGCAGGGTGAACACTGAAGCTTTCTTT; cdr3_aa: CASSRVNTEAFF
j_call: TRBJ1-6; cdr3_length: 14; clone_size: few; v_call: TRBV27; d_call: TRBD1; cdr3_nt: TGTGCCAGCAGTTCGGGACAGGGAGATTCACCCCTCCACTTT; cdr3_aa: CASSSGQGDSPLHF
j_call: TRBJ2-2; cdr3_length: 14; clone_size: NA; v_call: TRBV7-7; d_call: NA; cdr3_nt: TGTGCCAGCAGCTCAGTAACTAGCAGCGGGGAGCTGTTTTTT; cdr3_aa: CASSSVTSSGELFF
j_call: TRBJ2-1; cdr3_length: 12; clone_size: NA; v_call: TRBV19; d_call: TRBD1; cdr3_nt: TGTGCCACCATCGACAGGGGAGGTGAGCAGTTCTTC; cdr3_aa: CATIDRGGEQFF
j_call: TRBJ2-5; cdr3_length: 15; clone_size: NA; v_call: TRBV6-1; d_call: NA; cdr3_nt: TGTGCCAGCAGGGAAGTAGGGGCCGCTCAAGAGACCCAGTACTTC; cdr3_aa: CASREVGAAQETQYF
j_call: TRBJ2-1; cdr3_length: 15; clone_size: NA; v_call: TRBV20-1; d_call: TRBD2; cdr3_nt: TGCAGTGCCCCAAGGACTAGCGGGTGGTTGAATGAGCAGTTCTTC; cdr3_aa: CSAPRTSGWLNEQFF
j_call: TRBJ1-5; cdr3_length: 12; clone_size: NA; v_call: TRBV6-5; d_call: NA; cdr3_nt: TGTGCCAGCAGTTCCGTTTTTCAGCCCCAGCATTTT; cdr3_aa: CASSSVFQPQHF
j_call: TRBJ1-5; cdr3_length: 15; clone_size: few; v_call: TRBV19; d_call: NA; cdr3_nt: TGTGCCAGTAGCCTTGGGCCAGGCAACAATCAGCCCCAGCATTTT; cdr3_aa: CASSLGPGNNQPQHF
j_call: TRBJ2-1; cdr3_length: 16; clone_size: NA; v_call: TRBV27; d_call: NA; cdr3_nt: TGTGCCAGCAGATCCCCAGGGGGGGGAAGTTACAATGAGCAGTTCTTC; cdr3_aa: CASRSPGGGSYNEQFF
j_call: TRBJ1-2; cdr3_length: 15; clone_size: NA; v_call: TRBV6-1; d_call: NA; cdr3_nt: TGTGCCAGCAGTGAGAACTCGGGCCTTAACTATGGCTACACCTTC; cdr3_aa: CASSENSGLNYGYTF
j_call: TRBJ1-5; cdr3_length: 15; clone_size: NA; v_call: TRBV18; d_call: TRBD1; cdr3_nt: TGTGCCAGCTCACCGGGACAGGTCACCAATCAGCCCCAGCATTTT; cdr3_aa: CASSPGQVTNQPQHF
j_call: TRBJ2-3; cdr3_length: 13; clone_size: NA; v_call: TRBV7-8; d_call: NA; cdr3_nt: TGTGCCAGCAGCGGGACCGACCATAATACGCAGTATTTT; cdr3_aa: CASSGTDHNTQYF
j_call: TRBJ1-1; cdr3_length: 15; clone_size: few; v_call: TRBV6-5; d_call: TRBD1; cdr3_nt: TGTGCCAGCAGTTACGGAGGGACAGGGGACACTGAAGCTTTCTTT; cdr3_aa: CASSYGGTGDTEAFF
j_call: TRBJ2-7; cdr3_length: 10; clone_size: few; v_call: TRBV20-1; d_call: NA; cdr3_nt: TGCAGTGCTAGTGCTGCCGAGCAGTACTTC; cdr3_aa: CSASAAEQYF
j_call: TRBJ1-1; cdr3_length: 17; clone_size: NA; v_call: TRBV19; d_call: NA; cdr3_nt: TGTGCCAGTAGTAACGGGCAGGTGACCTTTATGAACACTGAAGCTTTCTTT; cdr3_aa: CASSNGQVTFMNTEAFF
j_call: TRBJ2-1; cdr3_length: 14; clone_size: NA; v_call: TRBV5-1; d_call: TRBD2; cdr3_nt: TGCGCCAGCAGTGGTGCGGGAGTTTCGGGTGAGCAGTTCTTC; cdr3_aa: CASSGAGVSGEQFF
j_call: TRBJ2-2; cdr3_length: 18; clone_size: few; v_call: TRBV21-1; d_call: NA; cdr3_nt: TGTGCCAGCAGCAAAGGGCAGCGGGGGCGCCGAGGCACCGGGGAGCTGTTTTTT; cdr3_aa: CASSKGQRGRRGTGELFF
j_call: TRBJ2-2; cdr3_length: 14; clone_size: medium-sized; v_call: TRBV15; d_call: NA; cdr3_nt: TGTGCCACCAGCAACCCACGAGGGGCCGGGGAGCTGTTTTTT; cdr3_aa: CATSNPRGAGELFF
j_call: TRBJ2-7; cdr3_length: 15; clone_size: NA; v_call: TRBV10-3; d_call: TRBD2; cdr3_nt: TGTGCCATCAGTGCGGTCACGGGAGGCCCCTACGAGCAGTACTTC; cdr3_aa: CAISAVTGGPYEQYF
j_call: TRBJ2-3; cdr3_length: 18; clone_size: few; v_call: TRBV7-2; d_call: TRBD2; cdr3_nt: TGTGCCAGCAGCCCTCGCCTACTAGCGGTGAGACGCACAGATACGCAGTATTTT; cdr3_aa: CASSPRLLAVRRTDTQYF